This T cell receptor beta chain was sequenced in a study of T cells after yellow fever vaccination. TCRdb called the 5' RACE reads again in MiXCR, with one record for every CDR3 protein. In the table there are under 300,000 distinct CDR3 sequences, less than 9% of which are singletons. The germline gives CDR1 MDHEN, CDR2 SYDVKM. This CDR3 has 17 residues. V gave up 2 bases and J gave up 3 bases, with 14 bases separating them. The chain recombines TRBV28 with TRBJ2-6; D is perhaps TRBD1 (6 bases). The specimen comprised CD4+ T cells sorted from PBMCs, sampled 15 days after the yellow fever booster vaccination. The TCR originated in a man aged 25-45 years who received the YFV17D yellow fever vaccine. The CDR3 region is CASSLDRFSGGANVLTF. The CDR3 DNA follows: TGTGCCAGCAGTTTAGACAGGTTTTCTGGTGGGGCCAACGTCCTGACTTTC.